The 15 T cell receptor beta chains presented below share a single source sample, sequenced in a study of lung T cells in sarcoidosis with Löfgren's syndrome. From the reads, TCRdb called clonotypes with MiXCR, one entry per CDR3 protein. The data contain about 2,200 distinct CDR3 sequences, 20% to 25% of them singletons. Sequencing was done on a sample of CD4+ T cells from bronchoalveolar lavage. Receptors originate from a human donor with sarcoidosis (Löfgren's syndrome or another form), or a control subject (not recorded which).

This clonotype was seen at least ten times. V and J are TRBV15 and TRBJ2-3; 7 nucleotides match TRBD2. The CDR3 covers 15 residues. With 3 bases clipped from V and 6 bases from J, the junction kept 9 bases outside the gene matches. From germline, CDR1 is LNHNV and CDR2 YYDKDF (reference sequence). CDR3: CATSRGGLGSDTQYF. The CDR3, as DNA: TGTGCCACCAGCAGGGGGGGGTTGGGGTCCGATACGCAGTATTTT.

As to this clonotype: It is likely a read error, because the conserved phenylalanine at the end of the CDR3 is missing. The chain carries TRBV7-9 and TRBJ2-7, with D tentatively TRBD1 (6 bases). CDR1 and CDR2 (germline): SEHNR, FQNEAQ (reference sequence). V lost 5 bases to trimming and J lost 5 bases, with 10 bases between them. This CDR3 is 12 amino acids long. DNA of the CDR3: TGTGCCAGCAGCGTCACAGGGAACGAGCAGTACCTC. As protein: CASSVTGNEQYL.

The sample holds many counts of this clonotype. The chain recombines TRBV20-1 with TRBJ2-5; D possibly corresponds to TRBD1 (6 bases). The CDR3 is 17 amino acids. The V gene lost 4 bases and the J gene lost 1 base, with 22 bases spanning the gap. Germline CDR1 and CDR2: DFQATT and SNEGSKA (reference sequence). The chain's CDR3 is CSAKPFGGRGIQETQYF. CDR3 DNA: TGCAGTGCTAAACCTTTTGGGGGCCGAGGTATCCAAGAGACCCAGTACTTC.

Sample share makes this clonotype medium-sized. The chain combines TRBV12-3 or TRBV12-4 with TRBJ1-2; TRBD1 might be the D (5 bases). The CDR3 is 13 residues long. V was cut by 6 bases and J by 3 bases, with 11 bases left in between. The CDR3 DNA is TGTGCCAGCAGCTTGGCCAGGGACTATGGCTACACCTTC. Its protein is CASSLARDYGYTF.

This clonotype is termed large. The rearrangement uses TRBV7-3 and TRBJ2-1, with 8 bases fitting TRBD2. This CDR3 is built from 15 residues. The V gene's germline CDR1 is SGHTA and CDR2 FQGTGA. The ends lost 3 bases at V and 4 bases at J; junction bases unmatched: 5. Here the CDR3 DNA reads TGTGCCAGCAGCTTCTCCGGGACTAGTTACAATGAGCAGTTCTTC. Amino acid sequence: CASSFSGTSYNEQFF. The variable domain in full, with the rest retrieved from reference TRBV7-3 and TRBJ2-1, is GAGVSQTPSNKVTEKGKYVELRCDPISGHTALYWYRQSLGQGPEFLIYFQGTGAADDSGLPNDRFFAVRPEGSVSTLKIQRTERGDSAVYLCASSFSGTSYNEQFFGPGTRLTVL.

For this clonotype: Since a much larger clone is just one base distant, this may be a read error. This chain uses TRBV7-2 with TRBJ2-7; 8 nucleotides agree with TRBD1. CDR1 is SGHTA, CDR2 FQGNSA, per germline. CDR3 length: 16 amino acids. Here the CDR3 reads CAGSVPQGEVNYEQYF. The CDR3 nucleotides are TGTGCCGGCAGCGTACCACAGGGGGAAGTTAACTACGAGCAGTACTTC. The full variable domain, rest sourced from reference TRBV7-2 and TRBJ2-7, is GAGVSQSPSNKVTEKGKDVELRCDPISGHTALYWYRQSLGQGLEFLIYFQGNSAPDKSGLPSDRFSAERTGGSVSTLTIQRTQQEDSAVYLCAGSVPQGEVNYEQYFGPGTRLTVT.

This clonotype was observed at least ten times. The genes are TRBV18 and TRBJ2-2; the D gene is possibly TRBD2 (6 bases). V lost 6 bases, J lost 3 bases, and 11 bases lay in between. Germline V gene data show CDR1 as KGHSH and CDR2 as LQKENI. The CDR3 is 14 residues long. The DNA of the CDR3 is TGTGCCAGCTCGGGGGGACCCTACACCGGGGAGCTGTTTTTT. It specifies CASSGGPYTGELFF.

This clonotype was recorded at least ten times. The chain is built from TRBV7-9 and TRBJ2-7; D uncertain. Germline values: CDR1 SEHNR, CDR2 FQNEAQ (reference sequence). The V gene lost 6 bases and the J gene lost 2 bases, with 17 bases spanning the gap. CDR3 length: 15 amino acids. CDR3 in amino acids: CASRLDNGLPYEQYF. As DNA, the CDR3 is TGTGCCAGCAGGTTGGATAATGGCCTGCCCTACGAGCAGTACTTC.

By share of the sample, this clonotype is medium-sized (0.01 to 0.1%). The V and J genes are TRBV2 and TRBJ1-1; 7 bases fit TRBD1. This CDR3 region has 13 residues. Losses at the gene ends were 6 bases for V and 5 bases for J; bases not matched to a gene: 6. The germline V gene has CDR1 SNHLY and CDR2 FYNNEI. The CDR3 sequence is CASSSNRGTEAFF. The CDR3 DNA is TGTGCCAGCAGCTCTAACAGGGGAACTGAAGCTTTCTTT.

This clonotype was observed many times. Just one base apart from a much larger clone, this may be a read error. The rearrangement links TRBV5-1 to TRBJ1-1; 7 positions match TRBD1. The CDR3 runs 14 residues. Germline CDR1 reads SGHRS; CDR2 reads YFSETQ. The CDR3 bases are TGCGCCGGCAGCTATTGGGACAGTAACACTGAAGCTTTCTTT. Its protein is CAGSYWDSNTEAFF.

The rearrangement uses TRBV30 and TRBJ1-2; no firm D call. Germline V CDR1 and CDR2: GTSNPN, SVGIG (reference sequence). The ends were cut back, 3 bases at V and 3 bases at J, with 14 bases in the middle. The CDR3 runs 14 residues. The CDR3 loop is CAWRYEDSHYGYTF. The DNA for the CDR3 is TGTGCCTGGAGATACGAGGACTCGCACTATGGCTACACCTTC.

By sample share, this clonotype is large. This chain connects TRBV27 to TRBJ1-2, with D possibly being TRBD1 (6 bases). With 6 bases removed from V and 3 bases from J, the gap between germline ends came to 14 bases. The CDR3 has 14 amino acids. Germline CDR1 MNHEY, CDR2 SMNVEV (reference sequence). CDR3 in DNA: TGTGCCAGCAGCATCCAGTGGACAGACTATGGCTACACCTTC. Its translation is CASSIQWTDYGYTF.

By proportion, this clonotype is medium-sized. This chain links TRBV7-6 with TRBJ2-7, with D hard to call. Per the germline V gene, CDR1 is SGHVS and CDR2 is FNYEAQ. This CDR3 is built from 14 residues. V lost 5 bases to trimming and J lost 0 bases, with 11 bases between them. The CDR3 region has the DNA TGTGCCAGCAGCCCAGGAAGGGACTCCTACGAGCAGTACTTC. Translation gives CASSPGRDSYEQYF. Full variable domain (outside the CDR3, taken from reference TRBV7-6 and TRBJ2-7): GAGVSQSPRYKVTKRGQDVALRCDPISGHVSLYWYRQALGQGPEFLTYFNYEAQQDKSGLPNDRFSAERPEGSISTLTIQRTEQRDSAMYRCASSPGRDSYEQYFGPGTRLTVT.

This clonotype appeared many times. The chain combines TRBV2 with TRBJ1-3; TRBD1 is a possible D gene (5 bases). Germline V gives CDR1 SNHLY, CDR2 FYNNEI. The CDR3 covers 15 residues. Trimming took 2 bases from V and 4 from J, leaving 12 bases between them. CDR3 sequence: CASSESSGGGNTIYF. Written as DNA, the CDR3 is TGTGCCAGCAGTGAAAGTTCTGGGGGAGGAAACACCATATATTTT.

This clonotype is medium-sized (0.01 to 0.1%) in the sample. J is TRBJ1-6 and V is TRBV2; weak D call: TRBD1 (5 bases). Germline V gene sequence: CDR1 SNHLY, CDR2 FYNNEI. V was pared by 3 bases and J by 8 bases, with 11 bases between. The CDR3 is 14 amino acids. The CDR3 here is CASSEQGRDSPLHF. CDR3 DNA sequence: TGTGCCAGCAGTGAGCAGGGTCGGGATTCACCCCTCCACTTT.